A selection of T cell receptor beta chains follows, all from one sample in a study of blood T cell repertoires in COVID-19. Assay used: immunoSEQ multiplex PCR; TCRdb lists only in-frame clones, some missing. Seen here are approximately 210,000 clones, around 86% observed once, and the top ten hold about 8.9%. The sequencing input was PBMCs or T cells enriched from blood (not recorded which). These receptors were obtained from a woman aged 45 to 65 with acute COVID-19. Each CDR3 is given with its conserved first and last residue. The order of the fields is J gene, clone size, V gene, CDR3 length, D gene, CDR3 protein, CDR3 DNA. D genes are given only for firm matches. Clone size appears in some rows only: once, few, many, or a class for an expanded clone.

J: TRBJ2-2
size: NA
V: TRBV19
length: 15
D: NA
CDR3: CASISAGSDTGELFF
DNA: TGTGCCAGTATAAGCGCGGGATCGGACACCGGGGAGCTGTTTTTT

J: TRBJ2-1
size: NA
V: TRBV29-1
length: 14
D: NA
CDR3: CSVGTAAYYNEQFF
DNA: TGCAGCGTTGGTACAGCCGCCTATTACAATGAGCAGTTCTTC

J: TRBJ2-7
size: NA
V: TRBV5-5
length: 15
D: NA
CDR3: CASSQPGHLSYEQYF
DNA: TGTGCCAGCAGCCAACCGGGACACTTATCCTACGAGCAGTACTTC

J: TRBJ2-5
size: NA
V: TRBV2
length: 11
D: NA
CDR3: CASTYQETQYF
DNA: TGTGCCAGCACCTACCAAGAGACCCAGTACTTC

J: TRBJ1-6
size: few
V: TRBV11-2
length: 17
D: TRBD1
CDR3: CASSLGIWTGVEAPLHF
DNA: TGTGCCAGCAGCTTAGGAATTTGGACAGGGGTCGAGGCACCCCTCCACTTT

J: TRBJ2-2
size: NA
V: TRBV28
length: 18
D: TRBD2
CDR3: CASSLGGLAGGPPGELFF
DNA: TGTGCCAGCAGTTTGGGGGGCCTAGCGGGAGGGCCCCCCGGGGAGCTGTTTTTT

J: TRBJ1-2
size: NA
V: TRBV18
length: 14
D: TRBD1
CDR3: CASSTTGWDYGYTF
DNA: TGTGCCAGCTCAACGACAGGGTGGGACTATGGCTACACCTTC

J: TRBJ2-6
size: NA
V: TRBV18
length: 17
D: TRBD1
CDR3: CASSPGTDYSGANVLTF
DNA: TGTGCCAGCTCACCGGGGACAGACTACTCTGGGGCCAACGTCCTGACTTTC

J: TRBJ2-7
size: NA
V: TRBV4-2
length: 13
D: NA
CDR3: CASSLDRTGGQYF
DNA: TGTGCCAGCAGCCTGGACAGAACCGGAGGGCAGTACTTC

J: TRBJ1-4
size: NA
V: TRBV7-9
length: 15
D: TRBD1
CDR3: CASRQEQGAGEKLFF
DNA: TGTGCCAGCAGACAAGAACAGGGGGCGGGAGAAAAACTGTTTTTT